Sequencing of this T cell receptor (beta chain) was carried out in a study of shared clonotypes between healthy human individuals. Study as a whole: Every donor yielded three CD4 naive, three CD4 memory, two CD8 naive and one CD8 memory plate.

Data came from immunoSEQ multiplex PCR; TCRdb stores just in-frame clones and leaves some out. Of some 2.4 million clones detected, 80% to 95% appear once; the ten largest clones hold about 0.34%. This clone was observed a few times. This CDR3 contains 14 residues. Germline CDR1 reads SGHTS; CDR2 reads YDEGEE. V was cut by 6 bases and J by 1 base, with 13 bases left in between. V usage is TRBV5-8 and J usage is TRBJ1-1; possibly TRBD1 for D (6 bases). This clonotype was sampled from a man between 18 and 29 years old in good health. Some clones in this sample may be carry-over from other donors' samples. The sequenced material came from naive CD4+ T cells from PBMCs. The subset denotes: CD45RA+ positively selected. The CDR3 region is CASNTGQKNTEAFF. CDR3 in DNA: TGTGCCAGCAACACCGGACAGAAGAACACTGAAGCTTTCTTT.